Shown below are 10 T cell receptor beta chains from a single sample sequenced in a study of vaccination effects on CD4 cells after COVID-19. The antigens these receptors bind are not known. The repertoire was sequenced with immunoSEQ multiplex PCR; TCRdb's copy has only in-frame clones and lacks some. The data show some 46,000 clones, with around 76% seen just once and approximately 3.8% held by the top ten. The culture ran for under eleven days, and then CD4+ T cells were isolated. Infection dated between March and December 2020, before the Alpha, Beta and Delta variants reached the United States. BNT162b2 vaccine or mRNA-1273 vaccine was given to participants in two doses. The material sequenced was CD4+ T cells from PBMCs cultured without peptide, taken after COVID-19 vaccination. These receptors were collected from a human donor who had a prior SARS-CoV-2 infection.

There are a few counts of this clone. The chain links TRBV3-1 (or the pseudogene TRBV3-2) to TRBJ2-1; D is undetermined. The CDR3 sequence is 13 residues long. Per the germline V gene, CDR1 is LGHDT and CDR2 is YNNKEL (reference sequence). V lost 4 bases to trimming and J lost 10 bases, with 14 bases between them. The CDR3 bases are TGTGCCAGCAGCCCTGCCTTCGAAGTAGAGCAGTTCTTC. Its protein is CASSPAFEVEQFF.

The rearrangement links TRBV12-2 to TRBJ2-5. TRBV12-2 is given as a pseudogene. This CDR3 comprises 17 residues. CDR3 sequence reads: CASRLDRGPSYQETQYF. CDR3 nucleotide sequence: TGTGCAAGTCGCTTAGATCGGGGGCCATCGTACCAAGAGACCCAGTACTTC.

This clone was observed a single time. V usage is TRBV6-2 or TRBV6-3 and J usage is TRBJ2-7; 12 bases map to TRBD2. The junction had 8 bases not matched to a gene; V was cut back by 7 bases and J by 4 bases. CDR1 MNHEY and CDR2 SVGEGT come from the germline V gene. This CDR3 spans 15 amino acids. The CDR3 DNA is TGTGCCAGCAACCCGACTAGCGGGGGCCTATACGAGCAGTACTTC. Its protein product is CASNPTSGGLYEQYF.

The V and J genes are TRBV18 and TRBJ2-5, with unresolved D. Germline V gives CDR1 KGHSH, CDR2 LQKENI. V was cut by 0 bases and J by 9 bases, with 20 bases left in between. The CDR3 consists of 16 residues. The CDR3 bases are TGTGCCAGCTCACCACCGGAACCGCTTTTGGGGAAGGCCCAGTACTTC. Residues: CASSPPEPLLGKAQYF.

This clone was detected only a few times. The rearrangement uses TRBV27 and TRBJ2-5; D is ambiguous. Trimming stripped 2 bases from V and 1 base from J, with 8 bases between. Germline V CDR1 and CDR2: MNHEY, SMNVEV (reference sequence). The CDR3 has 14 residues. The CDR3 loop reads CASSLKSSQETQYF. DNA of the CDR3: TGTGCCAGCAGTTTAAAATCCAGCCAAGAGACCCAGTACTTC.

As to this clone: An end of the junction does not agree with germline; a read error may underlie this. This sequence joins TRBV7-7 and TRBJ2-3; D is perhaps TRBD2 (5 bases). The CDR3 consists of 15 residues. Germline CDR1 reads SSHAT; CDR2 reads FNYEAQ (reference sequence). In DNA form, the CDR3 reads TGTGCTAGCAGCTTCGGGAATAGCGTCACAGATACGCAGTATTTT. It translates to CASSFGNSVTDTQYF.

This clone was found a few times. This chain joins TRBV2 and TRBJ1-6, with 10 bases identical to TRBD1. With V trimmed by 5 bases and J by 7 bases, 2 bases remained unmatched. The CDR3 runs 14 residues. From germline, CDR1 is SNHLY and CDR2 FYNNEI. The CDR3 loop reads CASSLDRGNSPLHF. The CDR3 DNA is TGTGCCAGCAGTCTGGACAGGGGGAATTCACCCCTCCACTTT.

The CDR3 bases are TGTGCCAGTAGTATAGTCGCAGGGGGCTATGGCTACACCTTC. Translation gives CASSIVAGGYGYTF. The chain links TRBV19 to TRBJ1-2, with 7 bases matching TRBD1. The V gene's germline CDR1 is LNHDA and CDR2 SQIVND (reference sequence). This CDR3 is built from 14 residues. V was pared by 1 base and J by 4 bases, with 3 bases of the junction left unmatched.

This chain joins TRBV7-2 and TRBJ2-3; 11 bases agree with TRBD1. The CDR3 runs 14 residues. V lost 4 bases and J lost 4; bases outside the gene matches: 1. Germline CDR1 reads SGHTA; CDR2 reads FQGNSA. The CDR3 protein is CASSWDRGADTQYF. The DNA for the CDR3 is TGTGCCAGCAGCTGGGACAGGGGGGCAGATACGCAGTATTTT.

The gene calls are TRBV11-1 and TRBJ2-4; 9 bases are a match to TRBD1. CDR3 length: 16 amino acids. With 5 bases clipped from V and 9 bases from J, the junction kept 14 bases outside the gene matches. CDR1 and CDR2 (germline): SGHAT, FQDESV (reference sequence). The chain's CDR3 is CASSPRGEQGAGIQYF. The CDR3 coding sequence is TGTGCCAGCAGCCCCCGGGGGGAACAGGGGGCTGGCATTCAGTACTTC. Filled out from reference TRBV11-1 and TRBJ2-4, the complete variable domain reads EAEVAQSPRYKITEKSQAVAFWCDPISGHATLYWYRQILGQGPELLVQFQDESVVDDSQLPKDRFSAERLKGVDSTLKIQPAELGDSAMYLCASSPRGEQGAGIQYFGAGTRLSVL.